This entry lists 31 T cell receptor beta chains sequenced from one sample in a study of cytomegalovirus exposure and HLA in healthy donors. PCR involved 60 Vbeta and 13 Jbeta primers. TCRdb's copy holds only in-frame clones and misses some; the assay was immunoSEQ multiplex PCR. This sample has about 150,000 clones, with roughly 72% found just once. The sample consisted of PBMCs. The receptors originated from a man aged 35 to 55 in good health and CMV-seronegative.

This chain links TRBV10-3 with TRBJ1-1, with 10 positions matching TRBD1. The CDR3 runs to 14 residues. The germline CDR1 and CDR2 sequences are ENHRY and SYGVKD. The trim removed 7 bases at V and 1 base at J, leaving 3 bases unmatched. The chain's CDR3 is CAITRDRGNTEAFF. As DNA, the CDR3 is TGTGCCATCACCCGGGACAGGGGGAACACTGAAGCTTTCTTT.

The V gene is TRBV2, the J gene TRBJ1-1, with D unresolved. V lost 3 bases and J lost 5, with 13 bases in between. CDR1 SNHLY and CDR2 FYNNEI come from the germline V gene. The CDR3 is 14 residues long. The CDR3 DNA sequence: TGTGCCAGCAGTGATGCCGAATTGGAGACTGAAGCTTTCTTT. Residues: CASSDAELETEAFF. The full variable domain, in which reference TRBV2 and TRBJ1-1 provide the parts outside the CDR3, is EPEVTQTPSHQVTQMGQEVILRCVPISNHLYFYWYRQILGQKVEFLVSFYNNEISEKSEIFDDQFSVERPDGSNFTLKIRSTKLEDSAMYFCASSDAELETEAFFGQGTRLTVV.

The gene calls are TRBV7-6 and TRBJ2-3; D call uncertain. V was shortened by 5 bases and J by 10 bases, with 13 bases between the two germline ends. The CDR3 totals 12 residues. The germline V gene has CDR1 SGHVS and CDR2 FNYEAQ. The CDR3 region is CASSPGSQAQYF. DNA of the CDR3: TGTGCCAGCAGCCCCGGTTCGCAGGCGCAGTATTTT.

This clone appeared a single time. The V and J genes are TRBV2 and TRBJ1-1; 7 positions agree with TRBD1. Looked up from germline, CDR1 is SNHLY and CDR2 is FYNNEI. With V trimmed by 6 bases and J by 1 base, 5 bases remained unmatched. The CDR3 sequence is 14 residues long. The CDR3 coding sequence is TGTGCCAGCAGCAGACAGGGAGAGAACACTGAAGCTTTCTTT. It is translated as CASSRQGENTEAFF.

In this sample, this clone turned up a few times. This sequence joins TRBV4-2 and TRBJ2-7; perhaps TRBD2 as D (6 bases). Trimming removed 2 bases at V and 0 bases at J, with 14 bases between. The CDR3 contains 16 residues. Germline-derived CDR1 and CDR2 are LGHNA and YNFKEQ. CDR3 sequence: CASSQPLRGRSYEQYF. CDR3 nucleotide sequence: TGTGCCAGCAGCCAACCCTTGCGGGGCCGCTCCTACGAGCAGTACTTC.

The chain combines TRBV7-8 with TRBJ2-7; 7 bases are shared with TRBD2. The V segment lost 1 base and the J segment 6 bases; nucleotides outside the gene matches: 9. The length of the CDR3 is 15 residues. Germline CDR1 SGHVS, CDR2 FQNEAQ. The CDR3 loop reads CASSLGATSRGEQYF. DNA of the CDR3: TGTGCCAGCAGCTTAGGGGCGACTAGCCGCGGCGAGCAGTACTTC.

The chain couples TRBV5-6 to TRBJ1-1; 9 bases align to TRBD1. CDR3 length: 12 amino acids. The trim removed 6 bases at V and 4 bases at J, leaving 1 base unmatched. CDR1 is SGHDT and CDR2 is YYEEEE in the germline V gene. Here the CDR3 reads CASTDRGTEAFF. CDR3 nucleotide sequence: TGTGCCAGCACGGACAGGGGCACTGAAGCTTTCTTT.

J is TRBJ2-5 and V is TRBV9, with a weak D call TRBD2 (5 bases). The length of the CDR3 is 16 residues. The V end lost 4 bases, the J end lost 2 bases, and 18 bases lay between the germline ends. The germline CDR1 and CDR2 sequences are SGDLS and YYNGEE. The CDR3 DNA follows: TGTGCCAGCAGCTTTAGGCCGGGATCCAGACAAGAGACCCAGTACTTC. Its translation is CASSFRPGSRQETQYF.

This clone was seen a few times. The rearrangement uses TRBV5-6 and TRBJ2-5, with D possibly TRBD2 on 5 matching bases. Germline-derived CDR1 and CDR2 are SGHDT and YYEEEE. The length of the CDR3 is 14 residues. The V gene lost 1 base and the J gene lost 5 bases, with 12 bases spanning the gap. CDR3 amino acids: CASSLTAAEETQYF. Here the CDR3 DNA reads TGTGCCAGCAGCTTGACAGCGGCGGAGGAGACCCAGTACTTC. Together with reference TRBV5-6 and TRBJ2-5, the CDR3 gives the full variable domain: DAGVTQSPTHLIKTRGQQVTLRCSPKSGHDTVSWYQQALGQGPQFIFQYYEEEERQRGNFPDRFSGHQFPNYSSELNVNALLLGDSALYLCASSLTAAEETQYFGPGTRLLVL.

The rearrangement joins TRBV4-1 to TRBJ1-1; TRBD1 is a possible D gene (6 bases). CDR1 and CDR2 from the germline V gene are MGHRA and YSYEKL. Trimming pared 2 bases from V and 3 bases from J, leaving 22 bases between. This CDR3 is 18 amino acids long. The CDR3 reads CASSQRSLSTGTDTEAFF. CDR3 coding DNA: TGCGCCAGCAGCCAAAGGAGCCTATCCACAGGGACGGACACTGAAGCTTTCTTT.

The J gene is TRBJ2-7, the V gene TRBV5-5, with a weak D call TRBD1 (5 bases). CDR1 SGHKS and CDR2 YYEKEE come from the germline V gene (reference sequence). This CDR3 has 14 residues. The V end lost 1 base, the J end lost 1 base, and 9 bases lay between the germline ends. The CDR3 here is CASSLYRFSYEQYF. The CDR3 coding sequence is TGTGCCAGCAGCTTGTACAGGTTTTCCTACGAGCAGTACTTC.

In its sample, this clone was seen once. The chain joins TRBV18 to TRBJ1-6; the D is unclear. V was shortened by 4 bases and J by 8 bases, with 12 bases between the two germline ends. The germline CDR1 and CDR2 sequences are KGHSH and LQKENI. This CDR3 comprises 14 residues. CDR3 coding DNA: TGTGCCAGCTCACAGGGAGACGCCGATTCACCCCTCCACTTT. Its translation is CASSQGDADSPLHF.

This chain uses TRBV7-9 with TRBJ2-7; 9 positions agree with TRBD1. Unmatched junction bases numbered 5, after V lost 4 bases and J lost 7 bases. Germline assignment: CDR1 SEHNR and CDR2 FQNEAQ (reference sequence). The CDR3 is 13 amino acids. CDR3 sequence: CASSWGQGEEQYF. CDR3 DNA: TGTGCCAGCAGCTGGGGACAGGGAGAGGAGCAGTACTTC.

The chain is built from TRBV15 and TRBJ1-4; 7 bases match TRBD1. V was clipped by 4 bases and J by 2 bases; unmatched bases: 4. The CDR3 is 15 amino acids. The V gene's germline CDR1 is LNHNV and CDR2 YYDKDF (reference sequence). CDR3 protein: CATSTTGATNEKLFF. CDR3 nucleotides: TGTGCCACCAGCACTACAGGGGCTACTAATGAAAAACTGTTTTTT.

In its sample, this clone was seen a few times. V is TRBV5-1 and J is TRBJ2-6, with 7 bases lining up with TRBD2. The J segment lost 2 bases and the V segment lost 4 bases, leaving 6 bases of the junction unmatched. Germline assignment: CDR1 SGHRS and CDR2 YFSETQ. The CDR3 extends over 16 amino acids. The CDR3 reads CASSPRGGAGANVLTF. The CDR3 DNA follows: TGCGCCAGCAGCCCACGTGGGGGGGCTGGGGCCAACGTCCTGACTTTC.

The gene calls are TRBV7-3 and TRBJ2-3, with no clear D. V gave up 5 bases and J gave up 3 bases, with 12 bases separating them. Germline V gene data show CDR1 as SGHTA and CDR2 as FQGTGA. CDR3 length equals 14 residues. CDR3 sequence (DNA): TGTGCCAGCAGCCCCACCTTAGAGACAGATACGCAGTATTTT. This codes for CASSPTLETDTQYF.

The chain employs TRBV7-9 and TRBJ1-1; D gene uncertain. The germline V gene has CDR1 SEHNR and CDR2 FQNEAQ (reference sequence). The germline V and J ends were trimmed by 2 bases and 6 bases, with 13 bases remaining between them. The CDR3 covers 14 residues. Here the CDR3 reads CASSLPGGAAEAFF. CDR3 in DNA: TGTGCCAGCAGCTTACCCGGCGGAGCGGCTGAAGCTTTCTTT.

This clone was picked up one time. The CDR3: CASTEAGETQYF. The CDR3 DNA reads TGTGCCAGCACGGAGGCGGGGGAGACCCAGTACTTC. The V gene is TRBV6-1, the J gene TRBJ2-5; possible D gene TRBD2, 6 bases. V was pared by 7 bases and J by 5 bases, with 11 bases between. CDR3 size: 12 residues. From germline, CDR1 is MNHNS and CDR2 SASEGT.

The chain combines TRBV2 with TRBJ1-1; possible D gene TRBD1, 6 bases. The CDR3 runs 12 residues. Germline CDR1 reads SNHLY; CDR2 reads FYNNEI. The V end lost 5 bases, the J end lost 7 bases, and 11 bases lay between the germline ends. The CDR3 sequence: CASSTQGNEAFF. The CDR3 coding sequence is TGTGCCAGCAGTACCCAGGGGAATGAAGCTTTCTTT.

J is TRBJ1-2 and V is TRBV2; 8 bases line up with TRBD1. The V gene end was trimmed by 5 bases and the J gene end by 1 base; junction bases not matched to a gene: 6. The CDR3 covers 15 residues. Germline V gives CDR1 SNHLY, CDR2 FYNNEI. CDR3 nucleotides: TGTGCCAGCAGTCCTCGGACAGGGATTAACTATGGCTACACCTTC. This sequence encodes CASSPRTGINYGYTF.

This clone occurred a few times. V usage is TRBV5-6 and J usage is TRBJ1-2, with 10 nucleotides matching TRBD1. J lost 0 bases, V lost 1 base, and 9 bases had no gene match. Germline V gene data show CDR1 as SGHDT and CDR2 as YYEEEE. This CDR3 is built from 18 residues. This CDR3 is CASSLLGQGPFTNYGYTF. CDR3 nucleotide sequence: TGTGCCAGCAGCTTGCTGGGACAGGGGCCGTTCACTAACTATGGCTACACCTTC.

CDR3 bases: TGTGCCAGCAGCCCGTGGACTAGCCAAGTCTCCTACGAGCAGTACTTC. Translating it yields CASSPWTSQVSYEQYF. The chain carries TRBV7-9 and TRBJ2-7, with 8 bases matching TRBD2. The ends lost 5 bases at V and 0 bases at J; junction bases unmatched: 9. The CDR3 loop spans 16 amino acids. The germline V gene has CDR1 SEHNR and CDR2 FQNEAQ (reference sequence).

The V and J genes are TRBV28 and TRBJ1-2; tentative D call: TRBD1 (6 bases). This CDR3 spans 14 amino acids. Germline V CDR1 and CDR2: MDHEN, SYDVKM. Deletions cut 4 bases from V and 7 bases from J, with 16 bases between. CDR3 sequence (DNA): TGTGCCAGCAGTTATCAGGGGCGGCCGCTTGGCTACACCTTC. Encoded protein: CASSYQGRPLGYTF.

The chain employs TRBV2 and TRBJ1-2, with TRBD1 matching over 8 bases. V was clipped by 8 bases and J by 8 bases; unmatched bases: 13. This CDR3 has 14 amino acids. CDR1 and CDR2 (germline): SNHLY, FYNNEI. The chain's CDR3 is CASYPGTGLVGYTF. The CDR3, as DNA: TGTGCCAGCTACCCCGGGACAGGATTAGTAGGCTACACCTTC.

The CDR3 spells CASRPLAGGLNEQYF. The CDR3 DNA is TGTGCCAGCAGGCCTCTAGCGGGGGGGCTGAACGAGCAGTACTTC. This rearrangement joins TRBV6-5 to TRBJ2-7, with 12 bases lining up with TRBD2. Germline trimming cut 6 bases from V and 5 bases from J; bases unmatched to any gene: 8. Germline V gives CDR1 MNHEY, CDR2 SVGAGI. This CDR3 has 15 amino acids.

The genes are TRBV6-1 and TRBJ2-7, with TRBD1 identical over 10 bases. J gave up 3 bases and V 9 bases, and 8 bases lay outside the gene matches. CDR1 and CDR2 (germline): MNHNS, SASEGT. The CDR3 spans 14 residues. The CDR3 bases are TGTGCCAGTCTTCCGGGACAGGGGTTCTACGAGCAGTACTTC. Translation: CASLPGQGFYEQYF.

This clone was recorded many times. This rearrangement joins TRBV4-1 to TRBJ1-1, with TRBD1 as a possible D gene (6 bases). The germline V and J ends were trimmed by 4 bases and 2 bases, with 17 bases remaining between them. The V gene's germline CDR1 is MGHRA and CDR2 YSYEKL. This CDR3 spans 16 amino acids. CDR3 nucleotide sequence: TGCGCCAGCAGCCTCAACGTCAGGGGCGGAAACACTGAAGCTTTCTTT. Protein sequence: CASSLNVRGGNTEAFF.

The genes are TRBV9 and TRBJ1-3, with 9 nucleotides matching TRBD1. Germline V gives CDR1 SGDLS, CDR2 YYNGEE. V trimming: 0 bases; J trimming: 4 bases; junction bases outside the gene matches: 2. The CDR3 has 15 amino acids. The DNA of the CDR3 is TGTGCCAGCAGCGTAGGGACAGGGGTCGGAAACACCATATATTTT. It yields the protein CASSVGTGVGNTIYF.

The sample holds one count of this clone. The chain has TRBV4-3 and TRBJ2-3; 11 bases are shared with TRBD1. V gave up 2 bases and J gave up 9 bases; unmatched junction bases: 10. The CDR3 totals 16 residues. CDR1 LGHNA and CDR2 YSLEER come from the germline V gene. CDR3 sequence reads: CASSQLGQGARLTQYF. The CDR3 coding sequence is TGCGCCAGCAGCCAACTAGGACAGGGGGCGCGGTTGACGCAGTATTTT.

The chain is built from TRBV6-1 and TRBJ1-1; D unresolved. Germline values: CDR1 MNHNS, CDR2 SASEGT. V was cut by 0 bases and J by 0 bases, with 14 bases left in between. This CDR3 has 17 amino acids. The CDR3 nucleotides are TGTGCCAGCAGTGAAGCGCTGCGGGCAATAATGAACACTGAAGCTTTCTTT. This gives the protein CASSEALRAIMNTEAFF.

CDR3 sequence reads: CAWSVSRGGSTDTQYF. CDR3 nucleotide sequence: TGTGCCTGGAGTGTATCCAGGGGCGGGAGCACAGATACGCAGTATTTT. The chain is built from TRBV30 and TRBJ2-3; perhaps TRBD1 as D (6 bases). V was pared by 0 bases and J by 0 bases, with 13 bases between. Germline loops: CDR1 GTSNPN, CDR2 SVGIG (reference sequence). The CDR3 has 16 amino acids.